The 16 T cell receptor beta chains presented below share a single source sample, sequenced in a study of T cells after yellow fever vaccination. TCRdb re-called the 5' RACE reads through MiXCR, storing one row per CDR3 protein. Found here are about 240,000 distinct CDR3 sequences, less than 9% of them singletons; the top ten hold around 0.9%. The sequences come from CD4+ T cells sorted from PBMCs, collected 15 days after the yellow fever booster vaccination. The receptors derive from a man aged 30 to 39 who received the YFV17D yellow fever vaccine.

V is TRBV14 and J is TRBJ2-3; the D gene is possibly TRBD2 (5 bases). Trimming left V 4 bases short and J 8 bases short, with 13 bases between. From germline, CDR1 is SGHDN and CDR2 FVKESK. The CDR3 length is 13 residues. CDR3 sequence: CASSPPNRGTQYF. In DNA form, the CDR3 reads TGTGCCAGCAGCCCCCCCAACCGGGGTACGCAGTATTTT.

There are a few counts of this clonotype. V is TRBV6-5 and J is TRBJ1-2; 8 bases line up with TRBD1. The germline V gene has CDR1 MNHEY and CDR2 SVGAGI. The CDR3 covers 13 residues. J lost 7 bases, V lost 2 bases, and 3 bases had no gene match. The CDR3 DNA reads as TGTGCCAGCAGTTACCGGGACAGGCTTGGCTACACCTTC. This gives the protein CASSYRDRLGYTF.

This clonotype was seen ten or more times. The chain has TRBV6-5 and TRBJ2-2, with no clear D. The CDR3 sequence is 15 residues long. From germline, CDR1 is MNHEY and CDR2 SVGAGI. V was cut by 4 bases and J by 2 bases, with 11 bases left in between. Here the CDR3 reads CASSSVGTNTGELFF. For the CDR3, the DNA is TGTGCCAGCAGTTCAGTTGGAACAAACACCGGGGAGCTGTTTTTT.

The chain recombines TRBV27 with TRBJ2-1, with TRBD1 as a possible D gene (5 bases). CDR1 MNHEY and CDR2 SMNVEV come from the germline V gene (reference sequence). The CDR3 consists of 15 residues. Trimming stripped 4 bases from V and 7 bases from J, with 17 bases between. The DNA for the CDR3 is TGTGCCAGCAGTTCCAGGGCACGAATTGGGAATGAGCAGTTCTTC. The encoded protein is CASSSRARIGNEQFF.

This chain links TRBV5-1 with TRBJ2-3; D uncertain. This CDR3 is built from 16 residues. The V end was cut by 4 bases, the J end by 4 bases, with 19 bases between. In germline, CDR1 is SGHRS, CDR2 YFSETQ. CDR3 DNA: TGCGCCAGCAGCCTCGAGACTCATCCAGGCGCAGATACGCAGTATTTT. This encodes CASSLETHPGADTQYF.

This clonotype turned up a few times. This rearrangement joins TRBV7-2 to TRBJ2-3; D remains ambiguous. V was clipped by 3 bases and J by 2 bases, with 6 bases between them. The CDR3 sequence is 13 residues long. Germline V gene lookup returns CDR1 SGHTA and CDR2 FQGNSA. DNA of the CDR3: TGTGCCAGCAGCTTTGTAGCCACAGATACGCAGTATTTT. Its protein is CASSFVATDTQYF. The full variable domain, its missing parts supplied by reference TRBV7-2 and TRBJ2-3, is GAGVSQSPSNKVTEKGKDVELRCDPISGHTALYWYRQSLGQGLEFLIYFQGNSAPDKSGLPSDRFSAERTGGSVSTLTIQRTQQEDSAVYLCASSFVATDTQYFGPGTRLTVL.

At least ten counts were recorded for this clonotype. The chain couples TRBV12-3 or TRBV12-4 to TRBJ1-1, with D unresolved. The CDR3 is 11 residues long. V was cut by 3 bases and J by 3 bases, with 2 bases left in between. The CDR3 reads CASSFDTEAFF. For the CDR3, the DNA is TGTGCCAGCAGTTTTGACACTGAAGCTTTCTTT.

This clonotype was counted ten times or more. The chain combines TRBV10-3 with TRBJ2-2; TRBD2 matches at 9 bases. Germline V lookup: CDR1 ENHRY, CDR2 SYGVKD. The CDR3 contains 16 residues. J was trimmed by 1 base and V by 8 bases; bases with no gene match: 8. The CDR3 DNA is TGTGCCATCGGACGGCTAGCGGGACAGAACACCGGGGAGCTGTTTTTT. Its translation: CAIGRLAGQNTGELFF.

V and J are TRBV29-1 and TRBJ2-1; D remains unclear. The V gene's germline CDR1 is SQVTM and CDR2 ANQGSEA. The CDR3 length is 12 residues. The germline V and J ends were trimmed by 5 bases and 5 bases, with 10 bases remaining between them. DNA for the CDR3: TGCAGCGTTAGGCCAGTAGACAATGAGCAGTTCTTC. Translating it yields CSVRPVDNEQFF.

This clonotype has at least ten counts. The chain employs TRBV20-1 and TRBJ1-1; possible D gene TRBD1, 6 bases. The CDR3 spans 14 residues. Looked up from germline, CDR1 is DFQATT and CDR2 is SNEGSKA (reference sequence). The V end lost 6 bases, the J end lost 1 base, and 15 bases lay between the germline ends. The CDR3 nucleotides are TGCAGTGCAAAAAAGGGGGGAGGGAACACTGAAGCTTTCTTT. This gives the protein CSAKKGGGNTEAFF.

V gene TRBV20-1 combines with J gene TRBJ2-3; 8 nucleotides match TRBD2. This CDR3 has 16 amino acids. The J segment lost 3 bases and the V segment lost 4 bases, leaving 12 bases of the junction unmatched. The V gene's germline CDR1 is DFQATT and CDR2 SNEGSKA (reference sequence). CDR3 region: CSATTGGEVGTDTQYF. DNA of the CDR3: TGCAGTGCTACGACGGGAGGGGAAGTAGGAACAGATACGCAGTATTTT.

This clonotype has a count of ten or more. The J gene is TRBJ2-7, the V gene TRBV7-9; TRBD1 or TRBD2 may be the D gene (5 bases each). V was clipped by 5 bases and J by 3 bases, with 8 bases between them. Germline V CDR1 and CDR2: SEHNR, FQNEAQ (reference sequence). CDR3 size: 12 residues. CDR3 in amino acids: CASSRDHYEQYF. The CDR3 nucleotides read TGTGCCAGCAGCCGGGACCACTACGAGCAGTACTTC.

This clonotype was found many times. This chain joins TRBV7-9 and TRBJ2-7; no clear D. CDR1 SEHNR and CDR2 FQNEAQ come from the germline V gene (reference sequence). This CDR3 is 11 amino acids long. V was pared by 2 bases and J by 6 bases, with 5 bases between. The CDR3 nucleotides are TGTGCCAGCAGCTTAATGCGCGAGCAGTACTTC. It translates to CASSLMREQYF.

V gene TRBV12-3 or TRBV12-4 combines with J gene TRBJ1-1, with unresolved D. V lost 5 bases to trimming and J lost 1 base, with 8 bases between them. The CDR3 has 13 residues. The CDR3 DNA reads TGTGCCAGCAGTACTACGGCGAACACTGAAGCTTTCTTT. It codes for CASSTTANTEAFF.

The chain recombines TRBV29-1 with TRBJ2-5; a weak D match, TRBD1 (5 bases). V shed 3 bases and J shed 4 bases, with 12 bases lying between them. The CDR3 runs to 13 residues. CDR1 is SQVTM and CDR2 is ANQGSEA in the germline V gene. The CDR3 region is CSVDLQRGETQYF. CDR3 coding DNA: TGCAGCGTTGACCTTCAAAGGGGAGAGACCCAGTACTTC.

The chain employs TRBV6-5 and TRBJ2-2; perhaps TRBD2 as D (6 bases). In germline, CDR1 is MNHEY, CDR2 SVGAGI. The V gene lost 0 bases and the J gene lost 4 bases, with 12 bases spanning the gap. The CDR3 is made up of 16 amino acids. CDR3 bases: TGTGCCAGCAGTTACTCAGGGCGGGGAGCCACCGGGGAGCTGTTTTTT. It specifies CASSYSGRGATGELFF.